The rows below give T cell receptor beta chains drawn from one sample of a study of cytomegalovirus exposure and HLA in healthy donors. Clones were sequenced by immunoSEQ multiplex PCR, and TCRdb holds only the in-frame ones, with some missing. The sample includes roughly 130,000 clones, roughly 80% of them seen just once. Source material: PBMCs. Receptors were obtained from a girl aged 2 to 9 in good health and CMV-seronegative. Both conserved end residues are part of each CDR3. D genes are given only for firm matches. Where a row states a size, it is once, few, many or the class of an expanded clone; other rows omit it.

>.|TRBV25-1|TRBJ2-5|.
CASSAGQYQETQYF
TGTGCCAGCAGCGCCGGACAGTACCAAGAGACCCAGTACTTC
>.|TRBV11-2|TRBJ1-1|.
CASSRHNTEAFF
TGTGCCAGCAGCAGACATAACACTGAAGCTTTCTTT
>TRBD1|TRBV5-3|TRBJ2-2|.
CARSLAGQGGTGELFF
TGTGCCAGAAGCTTGGCTGGACAGGGGGGCACCGGGGAGCTGTTTTTT
>TRBD1|TRBV7-2|TRBJ2-7|.
CASSMDRGLYEQYF
TGTGCCAGCAGTATGGACAGGGGGCTCTACGAGCAGTACTTC
>TRBD2|TRBV19|TRBJ2-2|.
CASSMLAGGTGELFF
TGTGCCAGTAGTATGCTAGCGGGAGGAACCGGGGAGCTGTTTTTT
>.|TRBV10-3|TRBJ1-6|.
CAISEARAEPLHF
TGTGCCATCAGTGAAGCCAGGGCAGAACCCCTCCACTTT
>TRBD2|TRBV7-2|TRBJ2-3|.
CASSPPREITDTQYF
TGTGCCAGCAGCCCCCCGCGGGAGATAACAGATACGCAGTATTTT
>TRBD1|TRBV14|TRBJ1-1|.
CASSLIWDSITEAFF
TGTGCCAGCAGCCTCATCTGGGACAGTATCACTGAAGCTTTCTTT
>TRBD1|TRBV25-1|TRBJ1-4|.
CASSDTGQGAREKLFF
TGTGCCAGCAGTGATACCGGACAGGGGGCCCGAGAAAAACTGTTTTTT
>.|TRBV18|TRBJ2-7|.
CASSPSPNGVEQYF
TGTGCCAGCTCACCATCCCCTAACGGGGTCGAGCAGTACTTC
>.|TRBV28|TRBJ1-1|.
CASSIDREAFF
TGTGCCAGCAGTATCGACAGGGAAGCTTTCTTT
>TRBD1|TRBV5-6|TRBJ2-7|.
CASSRDRGYEQYF
TGTGCCAGCAGTCGGGACAGGGGCTACGAGCAGTACTTC
>.|TRBV2|TRBJ1-1|.
CASRGVEAFF
TGTGCCAGCAGGGGAGTGGAAGCTTTCTTT
>.|TRBV7-2|TRBJ2-6|.
CASSPRISGANVLTF
TGTGCCAGCAGCCCCAGGATCTCTGGGGCCAACGTCCTGACTTTC
>TRBD2|TRBV10-1|TRBJ2-1|few
CASRDSGGSEQFF
TGCGCCAGCAGAGACTCGGGGGGGAGTGAGCAGTTCTTC
>.|TRBV5-6|TRBJ1-2|.
CASSLEPRDTSYGYTF
TGTGCCAGCAGCTTGGAACCCCGAGACACCTCCTATGGCTACACCTTC
>.|TRBV4-1|TRBJ1-3|.
CASSQEPGTGSGNTIYF
TGCGCCAGCAGCCAAGAACCTGGTACAGGCTCTGGAAACACCATATATTTT
>.|TRBV5-1|TRBJ2-5|.
CASSLGPTGNRQETQYF
TGCGCCAGCAGCTTGGGGCCCACAGGGAATCGACAAGAGACCCAGTACTTC
>.|TRBV6-6|TRBJ2-7|.
CASSYYGGEQYF
TGTGCCAGCAGTTACTACGGAGGCGAGCAGTACTTC
>TRBD2|TRBV29-1|TRBJ2-5|.
CSVASGTVETQYF
TGCAGCGTTGCCAGCGGGACGGTCGAGACCCAGTACTTC
>TRBD1|TRBV7-4|TRBJ2-1|once
CASSKGPPDRGLSYNEQFF
TGTGCCAGCAGCAAAGGACCCCCCGACAGGGGGCTATCCTACAATGAGCAGTTCTTC
>TRBD1|TRBV27|TRBJ1-3|.
CASSCVYRDRDVRGSGNTIYF
TGTGCCAGCAGTTGTGTTTACCGGGACAGGGATGTAAGGGGCTCTGGAAACACCATATATTTT
>.|TRBV4-1|TRBJ1-2|.
CASSPRDRSYGYTF
TGCGCCAGCAGCCCTAGAGACAGGTCCTATGGCTACACCTTC
>TRBD1|TRBV27|TRBJ2-7|.
CASSPLRGRDEQYF
TGTGCCAGCAGTCCGTTAAGGGGGCGCGACGAGCAGTACTTC
>TRBD1|TRBV6-1|TRBJ2-7|.
CASSGTGDYYEQYF
TGTGCCAGCAGTGGGACAGGGGATTACTACGAGCAGTACTTC
>TRBD1|TRBV9|TRBJ2-2|.
CASSTRTGLDELFF
TGTGCCAGCAGCACACGGACAGGACTCGATGAGCTGTTTTTT
>.|TRBV7-2|TRBJ1-3|.
CASSSRTSGNTIYF
TGTGCCAGCAGCTCACGGACATCTGGAAACACCATATATTTT
>TRBD2|TRBV19|TRBJ2-1|.
CASNPLRGRASGEDNEQFF
TGTGCCAGTAACCCACTCCGGGGGCGAGCTAGCGGGGAAGACAATGAGCAGTTCTTC
>TRBD1|TRBV9|TRBJ2-2|once
CASSARDRGRIGELFF
TGTGCCAGCAGCGCGAGAGACAGGGGGCGGATCGGGGAGCTGTTTTTT
>TRBD1|TRBV6-1|TRBJ1-2|.
CASSVQGGSLGYTF
TGTGCCAGCAGTGTACAGGGGGGTTCGTTGGGCTACACCTTC
>.|TRBV5-1|TRBJ2-7|.
CASSFGRSGSYEQYF
TGCGCCAGCAGCTTTGGACGAAGCGGGTCCTACGAGCAGTACTTC
>.|TRBV7-2|TRBJ2-7|.
CASTRLASYEQYF
TGTGCCAGCACCCGACTGGCTTCCTACGAGCAGTACTTC
>TRBD2|TRBV27|TRBJ2-7|.
CASSFSGTSLYEQYF
TGTGCCAGCAGCTTTTCCGGGACTAGCCTCTACGAGCAGTACTTC
>TRBD1|TRBV19|TRBJ1-4|.
CASSMGQTHEKLFF
TGTGCCAGTAGTATGGGACAGACCCATGAAAAACTGTTTTTT
>TRBD1|TRBV2|TRBJ1-2|few
CASRGDSNGYGYTF
TGTGCCAGCAGGGGGGACAGCAATGGTTATGGCTACACCTTC
>.|TRBV7-8|TRBJ2-5|.
CASSLLAQETQYF
TGTGCCAGCAGCTTACTAGCGCAAGAGACCCAGTACTTC
>TRBD1|TRBV4-2|TRBJ2-7|.
CASSQDRDSSSYEQYF
TGTGCCAGCAGCCAAGATAGGGACAGCAGCTCCTACGAGCAGTACTTC
>.|TRBV7-2|TRBJ1-6|.
CASSLQGNNSPLHF
TGTGCCAGCAGCTTGCAGGGTAATAATTCACCCCTCCACTTT
>.|TRBV7-9|TRBJ2-7|.
CASSPMTLPDSAYEQYF
TGTGCCAGCAGCCCAATGACCCTCCCCGACTCAGCCTACGAGCAGTACTTC
>.|TRBV14|TRBJ1-1|once
CASSAYMDTEAFF
TGTGCCAGCAGCGCTTACATGGACACTGAAGCTTTCTTT
>TRBD1|TRBV4-3|TRBJ1-6|.
CASSQTGEGSPLHF
TGCGCCAGCAGCCAGACAGGGGAGGGTTCACCCCTCCACTTT
>TRBD2|TRBV7-9|TRBJ2-5|.
CASSPLGLAEQETQYF
TGTGCCAGCAGCCCGCTGGGACTAGCGGAGCAAGAGACCCAGTACTTC
>.|TRBV14|TRBJ1-2|.
CASSQAPVTGYGYTF
TGTGCCAGCAGCCAGGCTCCTGTGACAGGCTATGGCTACACCTTC
>TRBD2|TRBV7-2|TRBJ2-7|.
CASSPLGSGGFYEQYF
TGTGCCAGCAGCCCGCTTGGGAGCGGGGGGTTTTACGAGCAGTACTTC
>.|TRBV4-1|TRBJ1-4|.
CASSQRREGRLNEKLFF
TGCGCCAGCAGCCAAAGGAGGGAGGGCCGTTTGAATGAAAAACTGTTTTTT
>TRBD1|TRBV30|TRBJ1-1|.
CACPRGGDRAAFF
TGTGCCTGCCCAAGAGGCGGGGACAGGGCCGCTTTCTTT
>.|TRBV18|TRBJ1-3|.
CASSPVDSFFSGNTIYF
TGTGCCAGCTCACCCGTGGACAGTTTTTTCTCTGGAAACACCATATATTTT
>TRBD1|TRBV5-1|TRBJ1-2|.
CASSPQGVSATYGYTF
TGCGCCAGCAGCCCCCAGGGGGTTTCGGCTACCTATGGCTACACCTTC
>.|TRBV27|TRBJ1-2|.
CASSLYGGGNYGYTF
TGTGCCAGCAGTTTATATGGGGGGGGTAACTATGGCTACACCTTC